This TCR beta chain stems from a study of T-cell memory formation after mild COVID-19. Study outcomes and limitations: Contracting clones from day 15 to 85 showed balanced CD4/CD8; later expanders favored CD4+.

For this clonotype: Its specificity is not known.

Trimming cost V 4 bases and J 7 bases; bases outside gene matches: 11. The CDR3 covers 16 residues. The germline CDR1 and CDR2 sequences are PRHDT and FYEKMQ (reference sequence). TCR alpha and TCR beta cDNA libraries with sample barcodes and UMIs came from 5'RACE using constant-segment primers. TCRdb redid the calling of the 5' RACE reads with MiXCR, one entry per CDR3 protein. The sample has about 60,000 distinct CDR3 sequences, 9% to 15% seen once. The V call is TRBV13, the J call TRBJ2-1; 9 bases match TRBD2. The sequencing sample was made of PBMCs or a T cell subset sorted from them (not recorded which). This receptor was identified in a man in his late teens or twenties who had mild COVID-19 (a few samples of this study predate the infection). Cell type and time point are not known. CDR3 in DNA: TGTGCCAGCAGCTCTACCGGGGTAGCGGGGGAAAATGAGCAGTTCTTC. Translation gives CASSSTGVAGENEQFF.